The sequence of this T cell receptor (beta chain) was determined in a study of T-cell reconstitution after alpha-beta-depleted transplantation in children. This CDR3 has 13 residues. Germline V gene sequence: CDR1 SGHRS, CDR2 YFSETQ. The V gene lost 4 bases and the J gene lost 2 bases, with 9 bases spanning the gap. General observations from the study: Surviving recipient T cells and thymic progenitors produced the high day-60 TCRbeta diversity seen in some patients. Several hundred expanded graft clones reportedly gave rise to the alpha-beta T cells present about two months after transplant. Newly produced T cells mostly accounted for T-cell counts and diversity one year post-transplant.

This clonotype was counted a few times. The antigen is not known. Unique molecular identifiers were used in preparing the TCRbeta library. In TCRdb, the PCR reads were re-called with MiXCR into one record per CDR3 protein. The top ten clones hold 28% of a sample with about 980,000 distinct CDR3 sequences, roughly 29% of them seen once. The TCR comes from a boy younger than two who had a stem cell transplant for SCID, so the T cells may come from the graft donor. Sample: PBMCs, mostly from graft donor cells, taken 360 days after TCRalphabeta/CD19-depleted stem cell transplant. The chain combines TRBV5-1 with TRBJ2-5; no reliable D call. In DNA, the CDR3 is TGCGCCAGCAGCATAGGGTTTCAAGAGACCCAGTACTTC. It is translated as CASSIGFQETQYF.